Listed below are T cell receptor beta chains from one sample, sequenced in a study of T cells in Graves' hyperthyroidism and ophthalmopathy. TCRdb independently ran MiXCR on the multiplex PCR reads; one entry per CDR3 protein. The data hold approximately 270,000 distinct CDR3 sequences, with approximately 14% observed a single time. Sequencing was carried out using blood. The receptors originated from a middle-aged woman with Graves' hyperthyroidism that later progressed to Graves' ophthalmopathy. Both conserved end residues are part of each CDR3. Fields, in order: V gene, J gene, clone size, D gene, CDR3 protein, CDR3 DNA. The D gene is left open where the match is weak. Clone sizes are given selectively: once, few, many, or a class where the clone is expanded.

V: TRBV6-1
J: TRBJ1-2
size: many
D: TRBD1
CDR3: CASRPTGPANYGYTF
DNA: TGTGCCAGCAGGCCGACAGGGCCAGCTAACTATGGCTACACCTTC

V: TRBV12-3/TRBV12-4
J: TRBJ2-1
size: many
D: NA
CDR3: CASSLSRLNEQFF
DNA: TGTGCCAGCAGTTTAAGTCGGCTAAATGAGCAGTTCTTC

V: TRBV7-9
J: TRBJ1-1
size: many
D: NA
CDR3: CASSYGGAEAFF
DNA: TGTGCCAGCAGCTATGGGGGGGCTGAAGCTTTCTTT

V: TRBV9
J: TRBJ2-7
size: many
D: TRBD1
CDR3: CASSAPGQGVSHEQYF
DNA: TGTGCCAGCAGCGCACCGGGACAGGGGGTCTCTCACGAGCAGTACTTC

V: TRBV28
J: TRBJ2-1
size: many
D: NA
CDR3: CASSLTGYSYNEQFF
DNA: TGTGCCAGCAGTCTCACGGGATACTCCTACAATGAGCAGTTCTTC

V: TRBV2
J: TRBJ2-7
size: many
D: TRBD1
CDR3: CACRTGTYEQYF
DNA: TGTGCCTGTAGGACAGGGACCTACGAGCAGTACTTC

V: TRBV7-2
J: TRBJ2-2
size: many
D: TRBD1
CDR3: CASSSRGNGELFF
DNA: TGTGCCAGCAGCTCCAGGGGGAACGGGGAGCTGTTTTTT

V: TRBV6-1
J: TRBJ2-7
size: many
D: TRBD2
CDR3: CASSEATSGASYEQYF
DNA: TGTGCCAGCAGTGAAGCCACTAGCGGGGCATCCTACGAGCAGTACTTC

V: TRBV11-2
J: TRBJ2-7
size: many
D: NA
CDR3: CASSAEGRAEQYF
DNA: TGTGCCAGCAGCGCCGAGGGTAGGGCCGAGCAGTACTTC

V: TRBV10-3
J: TRBJ1-1
size: NA
D: TRBD1
CDR3: CAIKGQGAANTEAFF
DNA: TGTGCCATCAAGGGACAGGGGGCCGCAAACACTGAAGCTTTCTTT

V: TRBV30
J: TRBJ2-7
size: many
D: TRBD1
CDR3: CAWSVWDSYEQYF
DNA: TGTGCCTGGAGTGTGTGGGACAGCTACGAGCAGTACTTC

V: TRBV12-3/TRBV12-4
J: TRBJ1-6
size: NA
D: NA
CDR3: CASSPRVGSPLHF
DNA: TGTGCCAGCAGCCCAAGGGTCGGTTCACCCCTCCACTTT

V: TRBV6-1
J: TRBJ2-2
size: many
D: NA
CDR3: CASSELGLAGELFF
DNA: TGTGCCAGCAGTGAGCTGGGTCTGGCCGGGGAGCTGTTTTTT

V: TRBV6-1
J: TRBJ1-2
size: many
D: TRBD1
CDR3: CASSDRTGKIGYTF
DNA: TGTGCCAGCAGTGACCGGACAGGGAAGATTGGCTACACCTTC

V: TRBV19
J: TRBJ2-4
size: NA
D: NA
CDR3: CAGSILLAKNIQYF
DNA: TGTGCCGGTAGTATATTACTGGCCAAAAACATTCAGTACTTC

V: TRBV13
J: TRBJ2-7
size: NA
D: TRBD1
CDR3: CASSYHVGTGDSSSYEQYF
DNA: TGTGCCAGCAGTTATCATGTCGGGACAGGGGATTCCAGCTCCTACGAGCAGTACTTC

V: TRBV24-1
J: TRBJ2-5
size: many
D: TRBD2
CDR3: CATRKRLAGGQETQYF
DNA: TGTGCCACCAGAAAAAGACTAGCGGGAGGACAAGAGACCCAGTACTTC

V: TRBV29-1
J: TRBJ2-7
size: many
D: TRBD2
CDR3: CSVQTGLAVGEQYF
DNA: TGCAGCGTCCAGACGGGACTAGCGGTGGGTGAGCAGTACTTC

V: TRBV20-1
J: TRBJ2-1
size: many
D: TRBD2
CDR3: CSASKGLAVYNEQFF
DNA: TGCAGTGCTAGTAAAGGTCTAGCGGTCTACAATGAGCAGTTCTTC

V: TRBV6-5
J: TRBJ2-2
size: NA
D: TRBD2
CDR3: CASSRGGLAGASNTGELFF
DNA: TGTGCCAGCAGCCGAGGCGGGCTAGCGGGAGCCTCGAACACCGGGGAGCTGTTTTTT

V: TRBV18
J: TRBJ2-7
size: few
D: TRBD1
CDR3: CASSRNRDSSYEQYF
DNA: TGTGCCAGCTCCCGCAATCGGGACAGCTCCTACGAGCAGTACTTC

V: TRBV5-1
J: TRBJ2-5
size: few
D: TRBD2
CDR3: CASSHGLAGDGLRETQYF
DNA: TGCGCCAGCAGCCATGGACTAGCGGGGGACGGGCTCCGGGAGACCCAGTACTTC

V: TRBV2
J: TRBJ1-5
size: few
D: NA
CDR3: CASGGFENQPQHF
DNA: TGTGCCAGCGGGGGTTTTGAAAATCAGCCCCAGCATTTT

V: TRBV27
J: TRBJ1-1
size: many
D: NA
CDR3: CASSLSFTVVGAEGFAEAFF
DNA: TGTGCCAGCAGTTTATCATTTACAGTGGTGGGGGCCGAGGGGTTCGCTGAAGCTTTCTTT

V: TRBV27
J: TRBJ2-5
size: many
D: NA
CDR3: CASRSYTPHLQETQYF
DNA: TGTGCCAGCAGGAGCTATACACCTCATCTTCAAGAGACCCAGTACTTC

V: TRBV3-1
J: TRBJ2-3
size: many
D: NA
CDR3: CASSQVRDTQYF
DNA: TGTGCCAGCAGCCAAGTACGTGATACGCAGTATTTT

V: TRBV29-1
J: TRBJ2-1
size: many
D: NA
CDR3: CSVEGGVHNEQFF
DNA: TGCAGCGTTGAAGGGGGCGTTCACAATGAGCAGTTCTTC

V: TRBV20-1
J: TRBJ2-3
size: many
D: NA
CDR3: CSARDLSRRAGDTQYF
DNA: TGCAGTGCTAGAGATCTCAGCAGACGCGCCGGGGATACGCAGTATTTT

V: TRBV2
J: TRBJ1-1
size: many
D: NA
CDR3: CASTLGRALSRRGFF
DNA: TGTGCCAGCACCCTCGGTAGGGCCCTCAGTAGGCGGGGTTTCTTT

V: TRBV5-1
J: TRBJ2-7
size: few
D: TRBD2
CDR3: CASSLAVLAGANEQYF
DNA: TGCGCCAGCAGCTTGGCGGTTCTAGCGGGAGCTAATGAGCAGTACTTC

V: TRBV20-1
J: TRBJ2-1
size: many
D: NA
CDR3: CSAREISARVSYNEQFF
DNA: TGCAGTGCTAGAGAGATTAGCGCACGCGTCTCCTACAATGAGCAGTTCTTC

V: TRBV30
J: TRBJ1-6
size: many
D: NA
CDR3: CACTEAGGNSPLHF
DNA: TGTGCCTGCACTGAAGCTGGGGGTAATTCACCCCTCCACTTT

V: TRBV24-1
J: TRBJ1-5
size: many
D: NA
CDR3: CATSGVQGDQPQHF
DNA: TGTGCCACCAGTGGGGTGCAGGGAGATCAGCCCCAGCATTTT

V: TRBV7-8
J: TRBJ2-7
size: many
D: TRBD2
CDR3: CASSLSTLAGGNEQYF
DNA: TGTGCCAGCAGCTTATCTACTCTAGCGGGAGGGAACGAGCAGTACTTC

V: TRBV11-2
J: TRBJ2-5
size: medium-sized
D: NA
CDR3: CASSLGGLPETQYF
DNA: TGTGCCAGCAGCTTAGGCGGCCTCCCGGAGACCCAGTACTTC

V: TRBV5-6
J: TRBJ2-1
size: many
D: NA
CDR3: CASSLLNSYNEQFF
DNA: TGTGCCAGCAGCTTGCTAAACAGTTACAATGAGCAGTTCTTC

V: TRBV20-1
J: TRBJ2-5
size: many
D: NA
CDR3: CSADTGFRTNPERTQYF
DNA: TGCAGTGCTGATACAGGTTTTAGGACTAATCCCGAGAGGACCCAGTACTTC

V: TRBV15
J: TRBJ1-5
size: few
D: NA
CDR3: CATSRGGGRNQPQHF
DNA: TGTGCCACCAGCAGAGGTGGGGGGCGCAATCAGCCCCAGCATTTT

V: TRBV9
J: TRBJ1-3
size: many
D: NA
CDR3: CASSVAGSSGNTIYF
DNA: TGTGCCAGCAGCGTAGCGGGGAGCTCTGGAAACACCATATATTTT

V: TRBV27
J: TRBJ2-1
size: many
D: NA
CDR3: CASSHREGSNEQFF
DNA: TGTGCCAGCAGTCACAGGGAAGGAAGCAATGAGCAGTTCTTC

V: TRBV3-1
J: TRBJ2-7
size: many
D: NA
CDR3: CASSQVGSYEQYF
DNA: TGTGCCAGCAGCCAAGTCGGAAGCTACGAGCAGTACTTC

V: TRBV6-1
J: TRBJ2-7
size: many
D: NA
CDR3: CATQTGLLRSYEQYF
DNA: TGTGCCACCCAAACGGGACTCCTTAGATCCTACGAGCAGTACTTC

V: TRBV7-3
J: TRBJ2-2
size: few
D: TRBD2
CDR3: CASSSTGTSGRSGELFF
DNA: TGTGCCAGCAGCTCCACCGGGACTAGCGGGAGGTCCGGGGAGCTGTTTTTT

V: TRBV28
J: TRBJ1-6
size: many
D: NA
CDR3: CASSSFGGGRSPLHF
DNA: TGTGCCAGCAGTTCATTCGGGGGCGGTAGATCACCCCTCCACTTT

V: TRBV12-3/TRBV12-4
J: TRBJ1-6
size: many
D: NA
CDR3: CASSHRRGLGSPLHF
DNA: TGTGCCAGCAGTCACCGGCGCGGCTTAGGTTCACCCCTCCACTTT

V: TRBV19
J: TRBJ2-1
size: NA
D: TRBD2
CDR3: CASSIDRRLAGAFNEQFF
DNA: TGTGCCAGTAGTATAGATCGGCGACTAGCGGGAGCCTTCAATGAGCAGTTCTTC

V: TRBV19
J: TRBJ2-3
size: few
D: TRBD2
CDR3: CASSGRFGTDTQYF
DNA: TGTGCCAGTAGCGGGAGGTTCGGCACAGATACGCAGTATTTT

V: TRBV5-8
J: TRBJ2-7
size: NA
D: NA
CDR3: CASSLGAYFLSDEQYF
DNA: TGTGCCAGCAGCTTGGGCGCCTATTTTCTTTCTGACGAGCAGTACTTC

V: TRBV7-3
J: TRBJ2-2
size: NA
D: NA
CDR3: CASSPQRTEELFF
DNA: TGTGCCAGCAGCCCGCAGCGGACCGAGGAGCTGTTTTTT

V: TRBV19
J: TRBJ1-3
size: few
D: NA
CDR3: CASNTAYSGNTIYF
DNA: TGTGCCAGCAACACGGCATACTCTGGAAACACCATATATTTT

V: TRBV7-9
J: TRBJ2-1
size: NA
D: TRBD2
CDR3: CASSGTSGIDNEQFF
DNA: TGTGCCAGCAGCGGGACTAGCGGGATCGACAATGAGCAGTTCTTC

V: TRBV28
J: TRBJ2-3
size: many
D: NA
CDR3: CASSFPRRGTDTQYF
DNA: TGTGCCAGCAGTTTCCCCCGAAGGGGCACAGATACGCAGTATTTT

V: TRBV19
J: TRBJ1-1
size: NA
D: TRBD1
CDR3: CASRFSGQGFAEAFF
DNA: TGTGCCAGTAGATTCTCGGGACAGGGATTCGCTGAAGCTTTCTTT